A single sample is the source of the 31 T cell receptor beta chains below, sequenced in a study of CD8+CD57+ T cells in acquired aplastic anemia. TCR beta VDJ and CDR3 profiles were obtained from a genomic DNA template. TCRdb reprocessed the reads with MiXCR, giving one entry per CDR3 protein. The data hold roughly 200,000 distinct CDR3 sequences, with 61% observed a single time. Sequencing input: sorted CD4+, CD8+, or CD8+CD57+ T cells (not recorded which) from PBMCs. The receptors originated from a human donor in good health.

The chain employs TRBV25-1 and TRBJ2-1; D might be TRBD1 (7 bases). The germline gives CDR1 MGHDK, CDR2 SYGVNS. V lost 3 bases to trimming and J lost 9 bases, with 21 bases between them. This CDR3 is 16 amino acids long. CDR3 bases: TGTGCCAGCAGTGAGTCTTACAGGGGCGCGGGAAGTGAGCAGTTCTTC. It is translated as CASSESYRGAGSEQFF.

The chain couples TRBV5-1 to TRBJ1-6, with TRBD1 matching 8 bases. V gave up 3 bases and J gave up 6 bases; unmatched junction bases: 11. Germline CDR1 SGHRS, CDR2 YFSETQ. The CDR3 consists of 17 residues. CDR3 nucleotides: TGCGCCAGCAGCTCGTCGGCAGGGGGCGCGTTTAATTCACCCCTCCACTTT. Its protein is CASSSSAGGAFNSPLHF.

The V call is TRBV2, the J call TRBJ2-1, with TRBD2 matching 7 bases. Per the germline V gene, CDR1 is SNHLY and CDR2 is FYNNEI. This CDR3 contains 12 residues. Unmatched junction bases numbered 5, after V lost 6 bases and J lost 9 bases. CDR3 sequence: CASSLGGGEQFF. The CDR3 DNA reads TGTGCCAGCAGCTTAGGCGGGGGTGAGCAGTTCTTC.

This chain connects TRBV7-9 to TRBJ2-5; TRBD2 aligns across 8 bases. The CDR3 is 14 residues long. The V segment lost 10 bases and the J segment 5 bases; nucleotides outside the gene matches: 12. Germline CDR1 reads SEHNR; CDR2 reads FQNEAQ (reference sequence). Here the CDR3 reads CATQTAGGLETQYF. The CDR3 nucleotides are TGTGCCACCCAAACGGCGGGGGGACTGGAGACCCAGTACTTC.

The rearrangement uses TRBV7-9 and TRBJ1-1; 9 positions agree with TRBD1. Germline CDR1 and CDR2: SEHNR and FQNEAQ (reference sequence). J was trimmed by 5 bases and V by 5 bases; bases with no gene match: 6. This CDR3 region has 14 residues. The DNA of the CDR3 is TGTGCCAGCAGCAACAGGGGGCGAGGGACTGAAGCTTTCTTT. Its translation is CASSNRGRGTEAFF.

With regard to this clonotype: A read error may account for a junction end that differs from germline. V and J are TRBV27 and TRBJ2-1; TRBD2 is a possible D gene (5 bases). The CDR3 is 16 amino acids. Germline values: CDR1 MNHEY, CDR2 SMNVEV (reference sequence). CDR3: CARSLSWEISYNEQFF. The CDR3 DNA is TGTGCCCGCAGTTTAAGTTGGGAGATCTCCTACAATGAGCAGTTCTTC.

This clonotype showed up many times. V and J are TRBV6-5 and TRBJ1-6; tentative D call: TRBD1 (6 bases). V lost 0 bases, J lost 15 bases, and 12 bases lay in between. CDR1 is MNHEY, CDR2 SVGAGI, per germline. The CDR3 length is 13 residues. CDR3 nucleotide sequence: TGTGCCAGCAGTTACTCGGCCGGGGGCAGCCTCCACTTT. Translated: CASSYSAGGSLHF.

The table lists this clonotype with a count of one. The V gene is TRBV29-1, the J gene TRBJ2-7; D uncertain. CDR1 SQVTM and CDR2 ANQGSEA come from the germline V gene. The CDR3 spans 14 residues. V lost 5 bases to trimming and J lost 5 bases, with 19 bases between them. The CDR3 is CSVIPFWSFDEQYF. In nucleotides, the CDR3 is TGCAGCGTTATCCCATTTTGGTCATTCGACGAGCAGTACTTC.

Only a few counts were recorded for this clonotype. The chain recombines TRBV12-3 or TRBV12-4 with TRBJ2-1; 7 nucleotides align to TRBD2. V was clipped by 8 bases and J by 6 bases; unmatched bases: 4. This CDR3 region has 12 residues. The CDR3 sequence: CASQERGNEQFF. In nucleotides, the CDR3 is TGTGCCAGCCAGGAGCGGGGCAATGAGCAGTTCTTC.

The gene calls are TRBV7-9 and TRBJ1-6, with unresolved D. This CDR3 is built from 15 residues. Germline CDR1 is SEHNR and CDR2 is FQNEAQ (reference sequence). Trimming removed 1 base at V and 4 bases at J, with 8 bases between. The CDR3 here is CASSLDLGYNSPLHF. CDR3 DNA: TGTGCCAGCAGCTTAGACTTAGGGTATAATTCACCCCTCCACTTT. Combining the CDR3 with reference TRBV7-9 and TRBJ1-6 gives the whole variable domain DTGVSQNPRHKITKRGQNVTFRCDPISEHNRLYWYRQTLGQGPEFLTYFQNEAQLEKSRLLSDRFSAERPKGSFSTLEIQRTEQGDSAMYLCASSLDLGYNSPLHFGNGTRLTVT.

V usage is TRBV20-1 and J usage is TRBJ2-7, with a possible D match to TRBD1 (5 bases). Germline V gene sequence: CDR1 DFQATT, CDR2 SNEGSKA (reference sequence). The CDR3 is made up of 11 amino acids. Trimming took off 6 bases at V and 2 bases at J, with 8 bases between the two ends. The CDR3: CSALQAYEQYF. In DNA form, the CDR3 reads TGCAGTGCCCTACAGGCCTACGAGCAGTACTTC.

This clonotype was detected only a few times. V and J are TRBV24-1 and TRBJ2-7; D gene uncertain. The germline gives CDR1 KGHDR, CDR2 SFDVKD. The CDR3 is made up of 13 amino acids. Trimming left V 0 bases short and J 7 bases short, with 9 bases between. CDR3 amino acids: CATSDLGGSEQYF. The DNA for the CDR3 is TGTGCCACCAGTGATTTGGGCGGCAGTGAGCAGTACTTC.

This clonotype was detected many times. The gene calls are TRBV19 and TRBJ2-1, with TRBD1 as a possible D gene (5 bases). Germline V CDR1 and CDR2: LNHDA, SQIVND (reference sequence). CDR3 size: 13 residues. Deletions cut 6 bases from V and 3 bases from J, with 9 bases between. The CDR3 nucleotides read TGTGCCAGTAGCCAGGGTTTCTACAATGAGCAGTTCTTC. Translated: CASSQGFYNEQFF.

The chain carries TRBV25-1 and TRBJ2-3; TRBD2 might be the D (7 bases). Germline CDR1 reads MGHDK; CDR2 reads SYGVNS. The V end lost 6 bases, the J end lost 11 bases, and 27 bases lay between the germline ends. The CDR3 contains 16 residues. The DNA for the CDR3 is TGTGCCAGCAGCACAGGGTTCGGGCGGGACTACAATGAGCAGTATTTT. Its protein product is CASSTGFGRDYNEQYF. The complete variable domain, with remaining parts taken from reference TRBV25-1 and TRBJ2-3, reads EADIYQTPRYLVIGTGKKITLECSQTMGHDKMYWYQQDPGMELHLIHYSYGVNSTEKGDLSSESTVSRIRTEHFPLTLESARPSHTSQYLCASSTGFGRDYNEQYFGPGTRLTVL.

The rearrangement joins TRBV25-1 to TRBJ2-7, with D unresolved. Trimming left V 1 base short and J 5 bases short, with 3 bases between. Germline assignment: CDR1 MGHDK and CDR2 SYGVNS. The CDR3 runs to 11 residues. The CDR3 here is CASSEFNEQYF. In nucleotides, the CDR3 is TGTGCCAGCAGTGAATTCAACGAGCAGTACTTC.

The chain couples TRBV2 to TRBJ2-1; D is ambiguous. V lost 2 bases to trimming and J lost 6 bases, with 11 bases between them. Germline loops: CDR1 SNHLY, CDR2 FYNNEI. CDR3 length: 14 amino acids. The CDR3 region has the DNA TGTGCCAGCAGTGAACTAGGGAAGGGCAATGAGCAGTTCTTC. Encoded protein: CASSELGKGNEQFF.

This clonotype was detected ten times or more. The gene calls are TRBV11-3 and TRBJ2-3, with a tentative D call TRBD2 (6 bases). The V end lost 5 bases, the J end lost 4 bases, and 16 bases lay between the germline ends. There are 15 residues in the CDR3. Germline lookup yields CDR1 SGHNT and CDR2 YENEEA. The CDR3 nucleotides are TGTGCCAGCAGCCTTAGGGGTGGGGAGGCAGATACGCAGTATTTT. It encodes CASSLRGGEADTQYF.

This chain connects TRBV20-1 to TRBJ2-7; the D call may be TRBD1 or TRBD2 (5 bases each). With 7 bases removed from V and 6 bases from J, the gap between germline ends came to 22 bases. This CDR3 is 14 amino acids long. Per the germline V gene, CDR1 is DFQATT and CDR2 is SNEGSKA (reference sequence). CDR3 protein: CSVPLSAGTGEQYF. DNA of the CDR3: TGCAGTGTCCCCCTTAGCGCAGGGACGGGCGAGCAGTACTTC.

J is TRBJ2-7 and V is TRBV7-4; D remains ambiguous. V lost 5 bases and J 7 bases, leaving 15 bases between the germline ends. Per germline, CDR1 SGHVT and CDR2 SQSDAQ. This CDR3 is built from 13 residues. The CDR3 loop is CASSQIRGREQYF. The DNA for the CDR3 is TGTGCCAGCAGCCAAATTAGAGGAAGGGAGCAGTACTTC.

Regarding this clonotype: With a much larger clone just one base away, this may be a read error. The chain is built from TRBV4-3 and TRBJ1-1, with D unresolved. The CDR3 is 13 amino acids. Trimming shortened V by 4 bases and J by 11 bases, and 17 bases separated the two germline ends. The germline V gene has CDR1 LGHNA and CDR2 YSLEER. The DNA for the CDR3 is TGCGCCAGCAGCCCTGACCGCTCGAGGTCGGCTTTCTTT. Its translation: CASSPDRSRSAFF.

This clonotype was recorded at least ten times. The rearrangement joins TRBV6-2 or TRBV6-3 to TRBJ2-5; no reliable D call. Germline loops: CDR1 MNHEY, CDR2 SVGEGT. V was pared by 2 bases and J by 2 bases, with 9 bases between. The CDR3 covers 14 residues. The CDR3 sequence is CASSYGDPQETQYF. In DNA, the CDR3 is TGTGCCAGCAGTTACGGAGACCCTCAAGAGACCCAGTACTTC.

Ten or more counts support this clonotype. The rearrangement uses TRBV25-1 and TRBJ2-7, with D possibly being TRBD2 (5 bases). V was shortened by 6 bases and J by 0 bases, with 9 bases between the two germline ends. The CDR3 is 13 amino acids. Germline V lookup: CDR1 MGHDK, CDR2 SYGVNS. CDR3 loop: CASRAGSSYEQYF. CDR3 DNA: TGTGCCAGCAGGGCGGGTAGCTCCTACGAGCAGTACTTC.

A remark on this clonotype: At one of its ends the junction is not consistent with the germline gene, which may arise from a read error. The CDR3 sequence: CASSQGWDPSNF. The CDR3, as DNA: TGTGCCAGCAGCCAAGGTTGGGACCCTTCGAACTTC. V gene TRBV7-2 combines with J gene TRBJ2-7; tentatively, D is TRBD1 or TRBD2 (5 bases each). Germline lookup yields CDR1 SGHTA and CDR2 FQGNSA. The CDR3 is 12 amino acids.

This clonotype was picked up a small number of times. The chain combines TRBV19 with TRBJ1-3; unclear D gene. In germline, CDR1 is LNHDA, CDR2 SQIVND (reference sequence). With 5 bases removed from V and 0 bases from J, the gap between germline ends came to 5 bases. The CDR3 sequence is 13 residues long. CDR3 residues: CASSFASGNTIYF. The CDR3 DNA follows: TGTGCCAGTAGTTTCGCCTCTGGAAACACCATATATTTT.

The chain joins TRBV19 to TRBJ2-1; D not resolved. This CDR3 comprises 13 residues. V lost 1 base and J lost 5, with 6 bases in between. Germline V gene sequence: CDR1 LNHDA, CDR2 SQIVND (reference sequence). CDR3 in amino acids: CASSIGLNNEQFF. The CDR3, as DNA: TGTGCCAGTAGTATAGGCCTGAACAATGAGCAGTTCTTC.

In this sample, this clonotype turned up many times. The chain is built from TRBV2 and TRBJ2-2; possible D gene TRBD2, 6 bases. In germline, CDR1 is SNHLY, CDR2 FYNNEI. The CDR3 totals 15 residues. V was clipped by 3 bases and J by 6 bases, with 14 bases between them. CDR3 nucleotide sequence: TGTGCCAGCAGTGATGGAGGGGTTGCACCCGGGGAGCTGTTTTTT. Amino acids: CASSDGGVAPGELFF.

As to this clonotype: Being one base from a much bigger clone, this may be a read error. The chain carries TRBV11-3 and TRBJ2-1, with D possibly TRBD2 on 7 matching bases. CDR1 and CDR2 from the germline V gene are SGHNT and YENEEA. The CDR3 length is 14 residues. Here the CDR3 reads CAGSSGGGGNEQFF. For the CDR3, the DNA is TGTGCCGGCAGCTCGGGGGGAGGGGGAAATGAGCAGTTCTTC.

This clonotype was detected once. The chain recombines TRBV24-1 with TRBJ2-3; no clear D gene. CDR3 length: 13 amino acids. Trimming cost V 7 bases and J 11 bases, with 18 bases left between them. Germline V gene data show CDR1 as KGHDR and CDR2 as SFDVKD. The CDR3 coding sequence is TGTGCCACCAGGGATGGCGCGACCAATGAGCAGTATTTT. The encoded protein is CATRDGATNEQYF.

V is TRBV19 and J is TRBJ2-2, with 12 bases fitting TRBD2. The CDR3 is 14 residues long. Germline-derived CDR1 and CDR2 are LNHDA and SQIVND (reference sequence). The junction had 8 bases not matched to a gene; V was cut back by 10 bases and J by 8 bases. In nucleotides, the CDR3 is TGTGCCACCGTAACCGGGACTAGCGGGGGGGAGCTGTTTTTT. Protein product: CATVTGTSGGELFF.

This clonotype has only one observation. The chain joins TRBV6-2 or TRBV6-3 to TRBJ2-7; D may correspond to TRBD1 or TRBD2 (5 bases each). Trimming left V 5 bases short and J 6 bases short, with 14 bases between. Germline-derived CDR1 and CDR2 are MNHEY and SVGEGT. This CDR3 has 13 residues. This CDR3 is CASSKGRPSEQYF. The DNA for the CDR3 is TGTGCCAGCAGTAAGGGACGTCCGTCCGAGCAGTACTTC.

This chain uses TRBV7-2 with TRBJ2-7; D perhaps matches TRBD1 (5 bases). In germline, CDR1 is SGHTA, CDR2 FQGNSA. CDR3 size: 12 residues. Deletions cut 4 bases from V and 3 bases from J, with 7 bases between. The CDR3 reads CASSYDSYEQYF. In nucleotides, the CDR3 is TGTGCCAGCAGCTATGACAGCTACGAGCAGTACTTC.